This T cell receptor (beta chain) was sequenced during a study of blood T cells in healthy people across ages. Overall study results and limits: Diversity figures derived from one million T cells were judged to underestimate the true value. Across the age range, TCR beta diversity per million T cells fell in a roughly linear way.

For this clonotype: Its antigen remains unknown.

Donor samples were obtained from healthy Caucasian individuals from Russia, aged about 6 to 100. A J-beta primer mix and a sample-barcoded 5' primer were used in a second PCR of roughly 6 to 11 cycles. Each cDNA molecule was tagged by a template-switch adaptor with 12 random nucleotides. TCRdb itself ran the 5' RACE reads through MiXCR, one entry per CDR3 protein. The repertoire holds around 1.7 million distinct CDR3 sequences, with over 25% as singletons. V lost 5 bases, J lost 4 bases, and 16 bases lay in between. The germline V gene has CDR1 SGHDT and CDR2 YYEEEE. CDR3 size: 15 residues. The receptor was derived from a woman aged 25 to 39 in good health. Sequenced material: blood. This sequence joins TRBV5-6 and TRBJ1-5, with a tentative D call TRBD1 (6 bases). The CDR3 loop reads CASSYYRVSNQPQHF. Written as DNA, the CDR3 is TGTGCCAGCAGTTACTACAGGGTATCAAATCAGCCCCAGCATTTT.